What follows are 17 T cell receptor beta chains derived from one specimen sequenced in a study of cytomegalovirus exposure and HLA in healthy donors. Vbeta (60) and Jbeta (13) primers were used in the PCR. Assay used: immunoSEQ multiplex PCR; TCRdb lists only in-frame clones, some missing. The sample carries approximately 190,000 clones, roughly four fifths recorded once. Sequenced sample: PBMCs. These TCRs come from a woman aged 25 to 39 in good health and CMV-seropositive.

This rearrangement joins TRBV28 to TRBJ1-2, with 10 bases fitting TRBD1. Unmatched junction bases numbered 7, after V lost 3 bases and J lost 3 bases. There are 16 residues in the CDR3. Germline V gene data show CDR1 as MDHEN and CDR2 as SYDVKM. The CDR3 region is CASSLIGTGAHYGYTF. The CDR3 DNA reads TGTGCCAGCAGTTTGATTGGGACAGGGGCCCACTATGGCTACACCTTC.

This chain uses TRBV5-1 with TRBJ1-2, with TRBD1 matching 9 bases. This CDR3 is 14 amino acids long. The germline V gene has CDR1 SGHRS and CDR2 YFSETQ. With 0 bases clipped from V and 8 bases from J, the junction kept 5 bases outside the gene matches. CDR3 nucleotides: TGCGCCAGCAGCTTGGGCGGGACAGGGTTCGGCTACACCTTC. It encodes CASSLGGTGFGYTF.

This rearrangement joins TRBV4-2 to TRBJ2-1; 10 nucleotides agree with TRBD2. Germline-derived CDR1 and CDR2 are LGHNA and YNFKEQ. CDR3 length: 16 amino acids. Trimming at V came to 5 bases and at J to 4 bases, leaving 8 bases not matched to a gene. The CDR3 here is CASSNILAGTYNEQFF. The CDR3 DNA follows: TGTGCCAGCAGCAATATACTAGCGGGAACTTACAATGAGCAGTTCTTC.

This chain uses TRBV29-1 with TRBJ1-1; D is possibly TRBD1 (5 bases). Germline V lookup: CDR1 SQVTM, CDR2 ANQGSEA. The CDR3 covers 13 residues. V lost 4 bases and J lost 0, with 9 bases in between. The CDR3 nucleotides read TGCAGCGTTGCAGGGATCATGAACACTGAAGCTTTCTTT. It specifies CSVAGIMNTEAFF.

The chain employs TRBV6-5 and TRBJ1-3; no clear D. The CDR3 contains 12 residues. V was pared by 10 bases and J by 4 bases, with 11 bases between. CDR1 is MNHEY, CDR2 SVGAGI, per germline. CDR3 nucleotide sequence: TGTGCCACCCTGGGAGGAGGAAACACCATATATTTT. This gives the protein CATLGGGNTIYF.

The chain uses TRBV30 and TRBJ1-5, with 7 bases aligning to TRBD1. CDR3 length equals 15 residues. V trimming: 4 bases; J trimming: 2 bases; junction bases outside the gene matches: 8. CDR1 and CDR2 from the germline V gene are GTSNPN and SVGIG (reference sequence). In DNA form, the CDR3 reads TGTGCCTGGACCCCTACAGGGGTTGGCAATCAGCCCCAGCATTTT. This sequence encodes CAWTPTGVGNQPQHF. The full variable domain, in which reference TRBV30 and TRBJ1-5 provide the parts outside the CDR3, is SQTIHQWPATLVQPVGSPLSLECTVEGTSNPNLYWYRQAAGRGLQLLFYSVGIGQISSEVPQNLSASRPQDRQFILSSKKLLLSDSGFYLCAWTPTGVGNQPQHFGDGTRLSIL.

J is TRBJ2-1 and V is TRBV7-7; 11 bases are shared with TRBD2. Germline trimming cut 3 bases from V and 7 bases from J; bases unmatched to any gene: 8. The germline V gene has CDR1 SSHAT and CDR2 FNYEAQ (reference sequence). CDR3 size: 16 residues. The CDR3 loop reads CASSFTTSGSFNEQFF. The CDR3 region has the DNA TGTGCCAGCAGCTTCACAACTAGCGGGAGTTTTAATGAGCAGTTCTTC.

On this clone: The junction departs from the called germline gene at one end, perhaps through a read error. The rearrangement uses TRBV7-2 and TRBJ2-3; 9 nucleotides match TRBD1. This CDR3 comprises 12 residues. The germline CDR1 and CDR2 sequences are SGHTA and FQGNSA. This chain's CDR3 is CASSLPPGQGHF. The CDR3 DNA follows: TGTGCCAGCAGCTTACCCCCGGGACAGGGTCATTTT.

As for this clone: One end of the junction varies from germline; a read error may be responsible. The chain has TRBV7-9 and TRBJ1-2; D is undetermined. This CDR3 spans 12 amino acids. Germline-derived CDR1 and CDR2 are SEHNR and FQNEAQ (reference sequence). The CDR3 nucleotides are TGTTCCAGCAGCTCTGAAGAGGTCGGCTACACCTTC. Protein: CSSSSEEVGYTF.

This chain links TRBV4-2 with TRBJ2-1; 12 bases fit TRBD1. Unmatched junction bases numbered 4, after V lost 3 bases and J lost 4 bases. This CDR3 is built from 16 residues. The germline CDR1 and CDR2 sequences are LGHNA and YNFKEQ. The CDR3 loop reads CASSQTGQGAYNEQFF. In DNA, the CDR3 is TGTGCCAGCAGCCAGACGGGACAGGGGGCATACAATGAGCAGTTCTTC.

The rearrangement uses TRBV10-3 and TRBJ2-1; 11 nucleotides line up with TRBD2. V gave up 0 bases and J gave up 6 bases; unmatched junction bases: 7. The length of the CDR3 is 17 residues. Germline CDR1 reads ENHRY; CDR2 reads SYGVKD. In nucleotides, the CDR3 is TGTGCCATCAGTGAGTCGAAGGGACTAGCGGCTTTCAATGAGCAGTTCTTC. This sequence encodes CAISESKGLAAFNEQFF.

V is TRBV13 and J is TRBJ2-7; TRBD1 matches at 10 bases. Germline V gene data show CDR1 as PRHDT and CDR2 as FYEKMQ (reference sequence). V shed 2 bases and J 5 bases; nucleotides not matched to a gene: 6. This CDR3 region has 15 residues. CDR3 amino acids: CASSLRGQGINEQYF. CDR3 sequence (DNA): TGTGCCAGCAGCTTAAGGGGACAGGGGATAAACGAGCAGTACTTC.

The V gene is TRBV7-2, the J gene TRBJ1-1; weak D call: TRBD1 (6 bases). The ends were cut back, 2 bases at V and 5 bases at J, with 12 bases in the middle. In germline, CDR1 is SGHTA, CDR2 FQGNSA. The CDR3 is 14 residues long. The CDR3 region has the DNA TGTGCCAGCAGCTTACAGGGGAAGGGGACTGAAGCTTTCTTT. This gives the protein CASSLQGKGTEAFF.

V is TRBV6-4 and J is TRBJ2-5; 9 nucleotides align to TRBD2. Trimming cost V 0 bases and J 0 bases; bases outside gene matches: 14. This CDR3 is 20 amino acids long. Germline V lookup: CDR1 MRHNA, CDR2 SNTAGT. Here the CDR3 reads CASSDSSQRGDEMYQETQYF. The CDR3 region has the DNA TGTGCCAGCAGTGACTCGAGCCAGCGGGGGGATGAAATGTACCAAGAGACCCAGTACTTC.

CDR3 loop: CASSSRTGQSGEQYF. The CDR3 nucleotides read TGTGCCAGCAGCTCCCGGACAGGGCAGAGTGGCGAGCAGTACTTC. The J gene is TRBJ2-7, the V gene TRBV11-2, with TRBD1 matching 8 bases. V trimming: 4 bases; J trimming: 6 bases; junction bases outside the gene matches: 11. The CDR3 spans 15 residues. CDR1 is SGHAT and CDR2 is FQNNGV in the germline V gene.

This clone was detected a few times. The chain recombines TRBV7-2 with TRBJ2-2; a weak D match, TRBD2 (5 bases). V was cut by 3 bases and J by 8 bases, with 10 bases left in between. CDR1 is SGHTA, CDR2 FQGNSA, per germline. This CDR3 is 13 amino acids long. The CDR3 nucleotides are TGTGCCAGCAGCTTCATCGGCGGGGGGGAGCTGTTTTTT. This gives the protein CASSFIGGGELFF.

The gene calls are TRBV5-1 and TRBJ2-5, with D perhaps TRBD2 (6 bases). Germline V gives CDR1 SGHRS, CDR2 YFSETQ. This CDR3 is built from 14 residues. V shed 0 bases and J shed 5 bases, with 11 bases lying between them. The CDR3 nucleotides are TGCGCCAGCAGCTTGGCTGGGGCGGGGGAGACCCAGTACTTC. Protein product: CASSLAGAGETQYF.